This T cell receptor beta chain came from a study of blood T cell repertoires in COVID-19. On the study more broadly: The study drew acute and convalescent COVID-19 samples from the United States, Italy and Spain.

The V gene's germline CDR1 is LGHDT and CDR2 YNNKEL (reference sequence). V was trimmed by 0 bases and J by 2 bases, leaving 18 bases between them. The CDR3 spans 18 residues. This clone was observed a handful of times. TCRdb's table, derived via immunoSEQ multiplex PCR, lists solely in-frame clones and lacks some. In the table there are over 150,000 clones, roughly 82% of which are singletons. The V gene is TRBV3-1 (or the pseudogene TRBV3-2), the J gene TRBJ2-3; tentatively, D is TRBD1 (8 bases). This TCR was recovered from a man aged 35 to 55 who had recovered from COVID-19. Sample: PBMCs or T cells enriched from blood (not recorded which). CDR3 in amino acids: CASSQDIYRGGNTDTQYF. DNA of the CDR3: TGTGCCAGCAGCCAAGATATATACAGGGGGGGTAACACAGATACGCAGTATTTT.